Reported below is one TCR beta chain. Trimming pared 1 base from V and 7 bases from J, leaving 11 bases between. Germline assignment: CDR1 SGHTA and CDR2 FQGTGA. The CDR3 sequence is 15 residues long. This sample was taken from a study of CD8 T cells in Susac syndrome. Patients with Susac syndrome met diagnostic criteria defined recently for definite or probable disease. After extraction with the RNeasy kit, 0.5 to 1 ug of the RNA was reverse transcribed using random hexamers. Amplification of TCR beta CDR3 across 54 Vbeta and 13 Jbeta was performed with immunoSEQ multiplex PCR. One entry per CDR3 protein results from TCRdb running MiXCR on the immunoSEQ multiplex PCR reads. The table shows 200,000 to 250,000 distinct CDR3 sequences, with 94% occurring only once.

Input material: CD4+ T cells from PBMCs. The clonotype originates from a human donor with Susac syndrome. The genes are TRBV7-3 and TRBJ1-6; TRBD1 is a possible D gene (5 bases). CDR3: CASSLNWGPNSPLHF. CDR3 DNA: TGTGCCAGCAGCTTAAACTGGGGCCCCAATTCACCCCTCCACTTT.